These 20 T cell receptor beta chains share one sample of origin, sequenced in a study of T cell repertoires in cytomegalovirus infection. MiXCR, run by TCRdb on the reads, gives a single entry per CDR3 protein. The sample includes around 450,000 distinct CDR3 sequences, about a third of them seen just once. Sample: PBMCs. These TCRs come from a human donor in good health (CMV status not recorded). Some clones in this sample may be carry-over from other donors' samples.

The chain couples TRBV2 to TRBJ2-1; 9 bases agree with TRBD2. The germline gives CDR1 SNHLY, CDR2 FYNNEI. The CDR3 totals 14 residues. The V and J ends lost 7 bases and 4 bases, in that order; junction bases with no gene match: 5. CDR3 loop: CASMTSGVYNEQFF. The CDR3 nucleotides are TGTGCCAGCATGACTAGCGGCGTATACAATGAGCAGTTCTTC.

This clonotype occurred many times. The chain is built from TRBV12-3 or TRBV12-4 and TRBJ1-5, with D perhaps TRBD1 (5 bases). Trimming left V 4 bases short and J 0 bases short, with 10 bases between. The CDR3 runs to 15 residues. The CDR3 DNA is TGTGCCAGCAGTTCGGACAATCCTAGCAATCAGCCCCAGCATTTT. Protein: CASSSDNPSNQPQHF.

This clonotype was seen a few times. The gene calls are TRBV7-9 and TRBJ2-3, with TRBD2 matching 8 bases. With V trimmed by 1 base and J by 6 bases, 6 bases remained unmatched. The V gene's germline CDR1 is SEHNR and CDR2 FQNEAQ (reference sequence). The CDR3 sequence is 15 residues long. DNA for the CDR3: TGTGCCAGCAGCTTAGACGGACTAGCTGTCGATACGCAGTATTTT. Protein: CASSLDGLAVDTQYF.

The chain recombines TRBV27 with TRBJ2-3, with D possibly being TRBD1 (6 bases). The V gene's germline CDR1 is MNHEY and CDR2 SMNVEV (reference sequence). V lost 2 bases to trimming and J lost 3 bases, with 12 bases between them. This CDR3 is built from 15 residues. This CDR3 is CASSLGGRMTDTQYF. CDR3 in DNA: TGTGCCAGCAGTTTAGGGGGCAGGATGACAGATACGCAGTATTTT.

The gene calls are TRBV15 and TRBJ1-1, with D unclear. V was shortened by 1 base and J by 3 bases, with 6 bases between the two germline ends. CDR1 and CDR2 from the germline V gene are LNHNV and YYDKDF (reference sequence). The CDR3 totals 13 residues. CDR3 nucleotides: TGTGCCACCAGCAGAGTGGGGTACACTGAAGCTTTCTTT. It yields the protein CATSRVGYTEAFF.

The chain joins TRBV11-2 to TRBJ1-1; D perhaps matches TRBD1 (5 bases). The V gene lost 8 bases and the J gene lost 3 bases, with 16 bases spanning the gap. The CDR3 contains 14 residues. Germline V gives CDR1 SGHAT, CDR2 FQNNGV. CDR3 sequence reads: CASAGRIGYTEAFF. DNA for the CDR3: TGTGCCAGCGCGGGACGGATAGGTTACACTGAAGCTTTCTTT.

This clonotype was counted ten times or more. The chain links TRBV6-6 to TRBJ2-7; D unclear. The ends were cut back, 0 bases at V and 7 bases at J, with 10 bases in the middle. The germline CDR1 and CDR2 sequences are MNHNY and SVGAGI (reference sequence). CDR3 size: 13 residues. The CDR3 spells CASSYSIGGEQYF. For the CDR3, the DNA is TGTGCCAGCAGTTACTCGATAGGCGGTGAGCAGTACTTC.

The chain links TRBV18 to TRBJ2-5, with D possibly matching TRBD2 (6 bases). Trimming cost V 3 bases and J 0 bases, with 14 bases left between them. In germline, CDR1 is KGHSH, CDR2 LQKENI. There are 16 residues in the CDR3. CDR3 nucleotide sequence: TGTGCCAGCTCACCCCGGGGAGGTCCGTACCAAGAGACCCAGTACTTC. It translates to CASSPRGGPYQETQYF.

This clonotype was seen repeatedly, ten times or more. This chain connects TRBV7-2 to TRBJ1-1, with D tentatively TRBD1 (5 bases). The V gene's germline CDR1 is SGHTA and CDR2 FQGNSA. V lost 1 base and J lost 7, with 13 bases in between. The CDR3 length is 14 residues. Written as DNA, the CDR3 is TGTGCCAGCAGCTTAGTCCGGGACCGGGGTGAAGCTTTCTTT. Protein product: CASSLVRDRGEAFF.

With respect to this clonotype: The CDR3 does not end in the conserved phenylalanine or tryptophan, so this is likely a read error. The chain links TRBV4-1 to TRBJ2-5; D unclear. Trimming took 0 bases from V and 5 from J, leaving 4 bases between them. Germline V lookup: CDR1 MGHRA, CDR2 YSYEKL. The CDR3 has 12 residues. CDR3 in amino acids: CASSQDLETQYL. As DNA, the CDR3 is TGCGCCAGCAGCCAAGATTTGGAGACCCAGTACTTA.

This clonotype appeared a few times. The junction differs from germline at one of its ends, possibly a read error. This chain links TRBV2 with TRBJ2-3; 8 nucleotides align to TRBD1. There are 14 residues in the CDR3. Germline CDR1 is SNHLY and CDR2 is FYNNEI. Here the CDR3 reads CASREDRGSDTQYF. CDR3 DNA sequence: TGTGCCAGCAGAGAAGACAGGGGCTCAGATACGCAGTATTTT.

This clonotype was seen only a few times. Relative to the germline gene, one junction end is altered; a read error may explain this. This rearrangement joins TRBV2 to TRBJ1-1; tentatively, D is TRBD1 (5 bases). The germline V gene has CDR1 SNHLY and CDR2 FYNNEI. The CDR3 contains 12 residues. The CDR3 DNA follows: TGTGCCAGCACGGGCCTGGGACCTGAGGCTTTCTTT. Translating it yields CASTGLGPEAFF.

This clonotype was seen more than once but under ten times. The chain combines TRBV19 with TRBJ2-3; 7 nucleotides line up with TRBD1. In germline, CDR1 is LNHDA, CDR2 SQIVND (reference sequence). CDR3 length equals 17 residues. Trimming took 5 bases from V and 2 from J; bases not matched to a gene: 13. CDR3 protein: CASSASPDRQDTDTQYF. CDR3 coding DNA: TGTGCCAGTAGTGCTTCCCCGGACAGGCAAGACACAGATACGCAGTATTTT.

V is TRBV7-8 and J is TRBJ2-7; D tentatively fits TRBD1 or TRBD2 (7 bases each). This CDR3 is built from 13 residues. CDR1 and CDR2 from the germline V gene are SGHVS and FQNEAQ. V gave up 5 bases and J gave up 5 bases, with 13 bases separating them. The CDR3 sequence: CASSPGGRDEQYF. CDR3 in DNA: TGTGCCAGCAGCCCAGGGGGGAGGGACGAGCAGTACTTC.

This clonotype turned up a few times. The CDR3 DNA reads as TGTGCCAGCACCCCTCTCCGCGGAGGGATTTACGAGCAGTACTTC. Amino acid sequence: CASTPLRGGIYEQYF. This chain links TRBV6-1 with TRBJ2-7; D is possibly TRBD2 (6 bases). CDR3 length: 15 residues. The V gene lost 7 bases and the J gene lost 4 bases, with 20 bases spanning the gap. Germline CDR1 and CDR2: MNHNS and SASEGT.

This chain links TRBV10-3 with TRBJ1-5; D gene unclear. Between the trimmed V and J ends, which lost 4 bases and 3 bases, there was a span of 7 bases. Germline values: CDR1 ENHRY, CDR2 SYGVKD. The CDR3 is 13 residues long. This CDR3 is CAISGFDNQPQHF. As DNA, the CDR3 is TGTGCCATCAGTGGATTTGACAATCAGCCCCAGCATTTT.

This clonotype was counted between two and nine times. As DNA, the CDR3 is TGTGCCAGTAGTATGGACGTTCTGGGGACTAGGGGCTACACCTTC. This gives the protein CASSMDVLGTRGYTF. The chain recombines TRBV19 with TRBJ1-2; TRBD1 might be the D (5 bases). Looked up from germline, CDR1 is LNHDA and CDR2 is SQIVND (reference sequence). The CDR3 has 15 amino acids. Between the trimmed V and J ends, which lost 3 bases and 8 bases, there was a span of 19 bases.

The rearrangement joins TRBV7-2 to TRBJ1-1, with 7 positions matching TRBD1. This CDR3 is built from 15 residues. CDR1 and CDR2 from the germline V gene are SGHTA and FQGNSA. The trim removed 5 bases at V and 2 bases at J, leaving 8 bases unmatched. The CDR3 DNA is TGTGCCAGCAGCAAAATGGGACAGCTAAACACTGAAGCTTTCTTT. Translated: CASSKMGQLNTEAFF.

This clonotype was seen a handful of times. The CDR3 protein is CASSYSAGGAGTGELFF. CDR3 bases: TGTGCCAGCAGTTACTCGGCGGGGGGGGCCGGGACCGGGGAGCTGTTTTTT. V is TRBV6-5 and J is TRBJ2-2; 9 bases fit TRBD2. Germline loops: CDR1 MNHEY, CDR2 SVGAGI. The CDR3 contains 17 residues. Unmatched junction bases numbered 7, after V lost 0 bases and J lost 5 bases.

The genes are TRBV9 and TRBJ2-3; TRBD2 matches 13 bases. Germline CDR1 SGDLS, CDR2 YYNGEE. V lost 0 bases and J lost 6; bases outside the gene matches: 4. The CDR3 length is 16 residues. The CDR3 DNA reads TGTGCCAGCAGCGTAGGACTAGCGGGGGGAGGGGATACGCAGTATTTT. Its protein product is CASSVGLAGGGDTQYF.